One and the same sample provided the 32 T cell receptor beta chains below, sequenced in a study of beta chain features in type 1 diabetes. Expressed TCRB transcripts were sequenced because the isolated RNA had all been reverse transcribed beforehand. TCRdb's copy holds only in-frame clones and misses some; the assay was immunoSEQ multiplex PCR. The sample carries about 330,000 clones, approximately 10% recorded once. What was sequenced was naive CD4+ T cells from blood. These receptors all stem from a woman aged 30 to 39 in good health.

J is TRBJ1-4 and V is TRBV27; D ambiguous. The germline CDR1 and CDR2 sequences are MNHEY and SMNVEV (reference sequence). The ends were cut back, 3 bases at V and 8 bases at J, with 10 bases in the middle. The CDR3 loop spans 13 amino acids. CDR3 nucleotides: TGTGCCAGCAGTTTCCAGGTTGGCGAAAAACTGTTTTTT. The encoded protein is CASSFQVGEKLFF.

V usage is TRBV15 and J usage is TRBJ2-1; D is possibly TRBD1 (6 bases). The CDR3 consists of 14 residues. In germline, CDR1 is LNHNV, CDR2 YYDKDF (reference sequence). The germline V and J ends were trimmed by 8 bases and 1 base, with 12 bases remaining between them. CDR3 coding DNA: TGTGCCACCCCTTCACAGGGTTCCTACAATGAGCAGTTCTTC. This codes for CATPSQGSYNEQFF.

V and J are TRBV4-1 and TRBJ2-4, with 11 bases identical to TRBD2. Trimming cost V 0 bases and J 8 bases; bases outside gene matches: 6. Germline lookup yields CDR1 MGHRA and CDR2 YSYEKL. The CDR3 spans 16 residues. The CDR3 here is CASSQDSSGRGDIQYF. The CDR3 nucleotides are TGCGCCAGCAGCCAAGATAGTAGCGGGAGGGGCGACATTCAGTACTTC.

This clone was detected a few times. This chain connects TRBV6-5 to TRBJ1-1, with D uncertain. This CDR3 is 13 amino acids long. V was shortened by 3 bases and J by 4 bases, with 9 bases between the two germline ends. The germline V gene has CDR1 MNHEY and CDR2 SVGAGI. The CDR3 DNA reads TGTGCCAGCAGTTATTTGGGGAGCACTGAAGCTTTCTTT. Its translation: CASSYLGSTEAFF.

The chain links TRBV6-1 to TRBJ2-7, with D possibly being TRBD2 (6 bases). Germline CDR1 is MNHNS and CDR2 is SASEGT. The CDR3 sequence is 14 residues long. V was pared by 2 bases and J by 6 bases, with 14 bases between. CDR3: CASSEQPGVREQYF. The CDR3 nucleotides read TGTGCCAGCAGTGAACAACCGGGAGTGCGCGAGCAGTACTTC.

This clone appeared a few times. The V gene is TRBV29-1, the J gene TRBJ2-5; 9 positions match TRBD2. This CDR3 region has 15 residues. V lost 5 bases, J lost 4 bases, and 11 bases stayed unmatched. Germline lookup yields CDR1 SQVTM and CDR2 ANQGSEA. DNA of the CDR3: TGCAGCGTTCAGGGACCGGGACTAGCAGGAGAGACCCAGTACTTC. Encoded protein: CSVQGPGLAGETQYF.

This clone was detected only a few times. This chain links TRBV2 with TRBJ1-3; D is uncertain. CDR1 and CDR2 from the germline V gene are SNHLY and FYNNEI. Trimming pared 2 bases from V and 0 bases from J, leaving 11 bases between. The CDR3 extends over 16 amino acids. DNA of the CDR3: TGTGCCAGCAGTGAATCAGGCTCAACCTCTGGAAACACCATATATTTT. Translation: CASSESGSTSGNTIYF. The full variable domain, completed using reference TRBV2 and TRBJ1-3, is EPEVTQTPSHQVTQMGQEVILRCVPISNHLYFYWYRQILGQKVEFLVSFYNNEISEKSEIFDDQFSVERPDGSNFTLKIRSTKLEDSAMYFCASSESGSTSGNTIYFGEGSWLTVV.

The V gene is TRBV15, the J gene TRBJ2-3; TRBD2 agrees at 8 bases. This CDR3 region has 14 residues. Germline-derived CDR1 and CDR2 are LNHNV and YYDKDF (reference sequence). V was clipped by 5 bases and J by 2 bases; unmatched bases: 3. The CDR3 protein is CATSAGGYTDTQYF. Here the CDR3 DNA reads TGTGCCACCAGCGCGGGAGGCTACACAGATACGCAGTATTTT. The whole variable domain, remainder taken from reference TRBV15 and TRBJ2-3, is DAMVIQNPRYQVTQFGKPVTLSCSQTLNHNVMYWYQQKSSQAPKLLFHYYDKDFNNEADTPDNFQSRRPNTSFCFLDIRSPGLGDTAMYLCATSAGGYTDTQYFGPGTRLTVL.

This clone has only a few counts. The chain joins TRBV7-3 to TRBJ2-2; D might be TRBD1 (5 bases). V dropped 5 bases and J dropped 0 bases, with 10 bases sitting between them. Germline V gives CDR1 SGHTA, CDR2 FQGTGA. The CDR3 runs 15 residues. CDR3 DNA sequence: TGTGCCAGCAGCCAAGGACATGCGAACACCGGGGAGCTGTTTTTT. Translated, it gives CASSQGHANTGELFF.

This clone has a handful of counts. V gene TRBV4-2 combines with J gene TRBJ2-1; 7 bases align to TRBD2. Trimming cost V 5 bases and J 7 bases; bases outside gene matches: 17. CDR3 length: 17 residues. Germline V CDR1 and CDR2: LGHNA, YNFKEQ. CDR3 in DNA: TGTGCCAGCAGCGCCTTTGCGGGAGCAAGGTTGGGTAATGAGCAGTTCTTC. This gives the protein CASSAFAGARLGNEQFF.

V and J are TRBV18 and TRBJ2-1; 15 bases line up with TRBD2. The CDR3 consists of 15 residues. V shed 3 bases and J 8 bases; nucleotides not matched to a gene: 2. Germline CDR1 and CDR2: KGHSH and LQKENI. CDR3: CASSPGLAGGHEQFF. In nucleotides, the CDR3 is TGTGCCAGCTCACCGGGACTAGCGGGAGGCCATGAGCAGTTCTTC.

This clone was detected only a few times. CDR3 loop: CASSVETSGSEQFF. The CDR3 nucleotides are TGTGCCAGCAGCGTAGAGACTAGCGGGAGTGAGCAGTTCTTC. The chain couples TRBV9 to TRBJ2-1; TRBD2 matches at 12 bases. The V gene end was trimmed by 0 bases and the J gene end by 9 bases; junction bases not matched to a gene: 1. Germline CDR1 is SGDLS and CDR2 is YYNGEE. This CDR3 is 14 amino acids long.

This clone was detected only a few times. V is TRBV7-6 and J is TRBJ1-5; unclear D gene. Trimming left V 2 bases short and J 4 bases short, with 6 bases between. Germline CDR1 is SGHVS and CDR2 is FNYEAQ. The CDR3 spans 13 residues. The CDR3 sequence: CASSLSRNQPQHF. DNA for the CDR3: TGTGCCAGCAGCTTAAGTCGGAATCAGCCCCAGCATTTT.

CDR3: CSVAKLGLAGPSSYNEQFF. CDR3 bases: TGCAGCGTTGCGAAATTGGGACTAGCGGGCCCCAGCTCCTACAATGAGCAGTTCTTC. The chain recombines TRBV29-1 with TRBJ2-1; 12 bases map to TRBD2. Trimming removed 4 bases from V and 0 bases from J; junction bases left unmatched: 13. The CDR3 consists of 19 residues. Germline CDR1 SQVTM, CDR2 ANQGSEA.

V and J are TRBV15 and TRBJ1-5; TRBD1 might be the D (6 bases). CDR3 length: 15 amino acids. Per the germline V gene, CDR1 is LNHNV and CDR2 is YYDKDF (reference sequence). Trimming removed 0 bases at V and 4 bases at J, with 10 bases between. CDR3: CATSRDRQGNQPQHF. CDR3 sequence (DNA): TGTGCCACCAGCAGAGATCGGCAGGGGAATCAGCCCCAGCATTTT.

This clone has just a few counts. The chain combines TRBV18 with TRBJ1-1, with 7 bases lining up with TRBD1. The length of the CDR3 is 13 residues. Germline CDR1 and CDR2: KGHSH and LQKENI. The V segment lost 2 bases and the J segment 10 bases; nucleotides outside the gene matches: 7. CDR3 in DNA: TGTGCCAGCTCACCAACGACGGGACAGCCAGCTTTCTTT. Amino acid sequence: CASSPTTGQPAFF. The complete variable domain, with remaining parts taken from reference TRBV18 and TRBJ1-1, reads NAGVMQNPRHLVRRRGQEARLRCSPMKGHSHVYWYRQLPEEGLKFMVYLQKENIIDESGMPKERFSAEFPKEGPSILRIQQVVRGDSAAYFCASSPTTGQPAFFGQGTRLTVV.

V and J are TRBV6-5 and TRBJ2-7, with D tentatively TRBD1 (5 bases). The germline V gene has CDR1 MNHEY and CDR2 SVGAGI. CDR3 length: 13 amino acids. The ends were cut back, 2 bases at V and 10 bases at J, with 15 bases in the middle. CDR3 nucleotides: TGTGCCAGCAGTTACCTAGACAGCGCCCCCCAGTACTTC. It encodes CASSYLDSAPQYF.

The gene calls are TRBV4-3 and TRBJ2-1; 9 nucleotides agree with TRBD2. Germline-derived CDR1 and CDR2 are LGHNA and YSLEER. V gave up 0 bases and J gave up 8 bases; unmatched junction bases: 17. This CDR3 contains 19 residues. DNA of the CDR3: TGCGCCAGCAGCCAAGACTCCCTTAGCGGGAGTGTAATTATTGATGAGCAGTTCTTC. Its translation: CASSQDSLSGSVIIDEQFF.

The genes are TRBV10-3 and TRBJ2-7; 13 bases align to TRBD2. V shed 8 bases and J 3 bases; nucleotides not matched to a gene: 16. The germline gives CDR1 ENHRY, CDR2 SYGVKD. The CDR3 has 18 residues. The CDR3 loop reads CAIRAGDGTSGNLYEQYF. In nucleotides, the CDR3 is TGTGCCATCCGGGCCGGTGATGGGACTAGCGGGAATCTCTACGAGCAGTACTTC.

The rearrangement joins TRBV19 to TRBJ2-1; 11 positions match TRBD2. CDR3 size: 16 residues. Germline V gene lookup returns CDR1 LNHDA and CDR2 SQIVND (reference sequence). The V segment lost 4 bases and the J segment 8 bases; nucleotides outside the gene matches: 10. The CDR3 nucleotides are TGTGCCAGTAGTACCCTAGCGGGAGGCGGTATCTATGAGCAGTTCTTC. Translating gives CASSTLAGGGIYEQFF.

This clone was counted between two and nine times. The CDR3 region has the DNA TGTGCCTGGACCACCGAGCGGGGGGTGTACCTCTACGAGCAGTACTTC. It codes for CAWTTERGVYLYEQYF. This chain uses TRBV30 with TRBJ2-7; TRBD2 aligns across 9 bases. CDR1 is GTSNPN and CDR2 is SVGIG in the germline V gene (reference sequence). V trimming: 4 bases; J trimming: 3 bases; junction bases outside the gene matches: 13. The length of the CDR3 is 16 residues.

The chain has TRBV29-1 and TRBJ2-7; 9 bases align to TRBD1. CDR1 is SQVTM, CDR2 ANQGSEA, per germline. The CDR3 spans 13 residues. V shed 7 bases, J shed 1 base, and the junction held 5 bases outside the gene matches. Here the CDR3 reads CSGTGASSYEQYF. For the CDR3, the DNA is TGCAGCGGGACAGGGGCCTCTTCCTACGAGCAGTACTTC.

This clone was found a few times. V usage is TRBV28 and J usage is TRBJ2-7, with 7 positions matching TRBD1. The CDR3 has 16 residues. Germline loops: CDR1 MDHEN, CDR2 SYDVKM. After removal of 1 base from V and 1 base from J, the junction contained 7 bases not matched to a gene. CDR3 nucleotides: TGTGCCAGCAGTTTATCCGGGACAGTGAAATCCTACGAGCAGTACTTC. It yields the protein CASSLSGTVKSYEQYF.

CDR3 amino acids: CASATGGIGELFF. The DNA for the CDR3 is TGTGCCAGCGCAACAGGGGGGATCGGGGAGCTGTTTTTT. The J gene is TRBJ2-2, the V gene TRBV7-3; 8 bases fit TRBD1. This CDR3 region has 13 residues. The germline V gene encodes CDR1 SGHTA and CDR2 FQGTGA. V lost 8 bases, J lost 7 bases, and 6 bases stayed unmatched.

This clone was seen more than once but under ten times. J is TRBJ2-1 and V is TRBV7-2; TRBD1 might be the D (6 bases). The V and J ends lost 1 base and 3 bases respectively, with 13 bases between them. Germline V CDR1 and CDR2: SGHTA, FQGNSA. This CDR3 region has 16 residues. The CDR3 bases are TGTGCCAGCAGCTTAGTAGGGGGAAGGGGCTACAATGAGCAGTTCTTC. Amino acid sequence: CASSLVGGRGYNEQFF. Full variable domain (missing parts from reference TRBV7-2 and TRBJ2-1): GAGVSQSPSNKVTEKGKDVELRCDPISGHTALYWYRQSLGQGLEFLIYFQGNSAPDKSGLPSDRFSAERTGGSVSTLTIQRTQQEDSAVYLCASSLVGGRGYNEQFFGPGTRLTVL.

This clone came up a few times. This chain links TRBV7-2 with TRBJ2-3, with 10 bases identical to TRBD2. Germline lookup yields CDR1 SGHTA and CDR2 FQGNSA. V lost 1 base to trimming and J lost 1 base; unmatched junction nucleotides: 5. The CDR3 extends over 17 amino acids. The CDR3, as DNA: TGTGCCAGCAGCTTAGACCTAGCGGGAGCTGGCACAGATACGCAGTATTTT. Its protein is CASSLDLAGAGTDTQYF.

This CDR3 reads CASSGREENEQFF. Written as DNA, the CDR3 is TGTGCCAGCAGCGGACGGGAAGAAAATGAGCAGTTCTTC. This chain joins TRBV21-1 and TRBJ2-1; TRBD2 was called by the table and not checked on the DNA. TRBV21-1 counts as a pseudogene. The CDR3 has 13 amino acids.

This clone showed up just a few times. The V and J genes are TRBV6-5 and TRBJ2-7; D is unresolved. CDR3 length equals 11 residues. Germline V gene data show CDR1 as MNHEY and CDR2 as SVGAGI. Trimming stripped 4 bases from V and 7 bases from J, with 8 bases between. The chain's CDR3 is CASSSTGEQYF. CDR3 DNA sequence: TGTGCCAGCAGTTCGACCGGGGAGCAGTACTTC.

In its sample, this clone was seen a few times. The chain has TRBV7-9 and TRBJ2-1, with a weak D call TRBD1 (7 bases). The CDR3 runs to 14 residues. Trimming took off 5 bases at V and 2 bases at J, with 10 bases between the two ends. Germline CDR1 SEHNR, CDR2 FQNEAQ (reference sequence). CDR3 region: CASSAGQPYNEQFF. As DNA, the CDR3 is TGTGCCAGCAGCGCGGGACAGCCCTACAATGAGCAGTTCTTC.

This clone has a handful of counts. The rearrangement joins TRBV5-6 to TRBJ2-3; D call uncertain. The V and J ends lost 2 bases and 4 bases respectively, with 14 bases between them. There are 15 residues in the CDR3. The V gene's germline CDR1 is SGHDT and CDR2 YYEEEE. CDR3 sequence (DNA): TGTGCCAGCAGCTTTGGATACGGGTTGGCAGATACGCAGTATTTT. It yields the protein CASSFGYGLADTQYF. Filled out from reference TRBV5-6 and TRBJ2-3, the complete variable domain reads DAGVTQSPTHLIKTRGQQVTLRCSPKSGHDTVSWYQQALGQGPQFIFQYYEEEERQRGNFPDRFSGHQFPNYSSELNVNALLLGDSALYLCASSFGYGLADTQYFGPGTRLTVL.

This clone turned up a few times. The V and J genes are TRBV19 and TRBJ2-2; D is uncertain. CDR3 size: 13 residues. CDR1 is LNHDA, CDR2 SQIVND, per germline (reference sequence). V lost 2 bases and J 6 bases, leaving 7 bases between the germline ends. CDR3: CASSISGPGELFF. DNA for the CDR3: TGTGCCAGTAGTATATCAGGTCCCGGGGAGCTGTTTTTT.

Note on this clone: Other nucleotide sequences in the sample specify the same CDR3. V is TRBV4-3 and J is TRBJ2-7; perhaps TRBD1 as D (6 bases). This CDR3 spans 15 amino acids. Trimming removed 1 base at V and 2 bases at J, with 12 bases between. In germline, CDR1 is LGHNA, CDR2 YSLEER. In DNA, the CDR3 is TGCGCCAGCAGCCAAGCCTTGGCAGGGGCCTACGAGCAGTACTTC. This translates into CASSQALAGAYEQYF.